The 7 T cell receptor beta chains below come from one sample, sequenced in a study of cytomegalovirus exposure and HLA in healthy donors. Method: immunoSEQ multiplex PCR; TCRdb's copy keeps in-frame clones and lacks some. The data contain 150,000 to 200,000 clones, 88% of them singletons. Sequencing was performed on PBMCs. These receptors originate from a man aged 18 to 29 in good health and CMV-seronegative.

The V and J genes are TRBV30 and TRBJ2-2, with D possibly being TRBD2 (7 bases). CDR1 GTSNPN and CDR2 SVGIG come from the germline V gene (reference sequence). The V end lost 1 base, the J end lost 5 bases, and 20 bases lay between the germline ends. This CDR3 has 17 residues. CDR3 nucleotides: TGTGCCTGGAGTGACTCATCGGGGGGCAGGGTAACCGGGGAGCTGTTTTTT. It is translated as CAWSDSSGGRVTGELFF.

This CDR3 is CASRETPGLAGGKTGADTQYF. CDR3 DNA sequence: TGTGCCAGCAGGGAAACCCCGGGACTAGCGGGGGGAAAAACAGGGGCAGATACGCAGTATTTT. V usage is TRBV2 and J usage is TRBJ2-3, with TRBD2 identical over 15 bases. Germline V gene data show CDR1 as SNHLY and CDR2 as FYNNEI. The trim removed 6 bases at V and 4 bases at J, leaving 20 bases unmatched. The CDR3 runs to 21 residues.

The chain couples TRBV4-3 to TRBJ2-1; 14 nucleotides align to TRBD2. V lost 4 bases to trimming and J lost 1 base; unmatched junction nucleotides: 9. The CDR3 covers 19 residues. Germline lookup yields CDR1 LGHNA and CDR2 YSLEER. The CDR3 coding sequence is TGCGCCAGCAGCCGACGACTAGCGGGAGGGATTGGGTCCTACAATGAGCAGTTCTTC. This gives the protein CASSRRLAGGIGSYNEQFF.

The table lists this clone with a count of one. The chain employs TRBV27 and TRBJ1-3; D may be TRBD1 (6 bases). Trimming left V 6 bases short and J 4 bases short, with 13 bases between. This CDR3 contains 14 residues. The V gene's germline CDR1 is MNHEY and CDR2 SMNVEV (reference sequence). Written as DNA, the CDR3 is TGTGCCAGCAGCCTACAGGGCGGCGGAAACACCATATATTTT. Amino acids: CASSLQGGGNTIYF.

The CDR3 DNA sequence: TGTGCCAGCAGTTACCCCCCGGACAGGTTCTATGGCTACACCTTC. As protein: CASSYPPDRFYGYTF. The rearrangement uses TRBV6-6 and TRBJ1-2; 7 nucleotides line up with TRBD1. After removal of 2 bases from V and 4 bases from J, the junction contained 7 bases not matched to a gene. The CDR3 extends over 15 amino acids. Germline assignment: CDR1 MNHNY and CDR2 SVGAGI (reference sequence).

V gene TRBV28 combines with J gene TRBJ2-5, with 9 positions matching TRBD2. The junction had 0 bases not matched to a gene; V was cut back by 5 bases and J by 2 bases. The CDR3 loop spans 13 amino acids. Germline CDR1 is MDHEN and CDR2 is SYDVKM. The CDR3 bases are TGTGCCAGCAGTACTAGCGGGCAAGAGACCCAGTACTTC. Amino acids: CASSTSGQETQYF.

This sequence joins TRBV19 and TRBJ2-7, with TRBD2 matching over 7 bases. The CDR3 runs 20 residues. The germline gives CDR1 LNHDA, CDR2 SQIVND (reference sequence). V lost 3 bases, J lost 0 bases, and 20 bases stayed unmatched. CDR3 bases: TGTGCCAGTAGTATCGCCCCTGCCATCAATATGGGACTAAGCTCCTACGAGCAGTACGTC. Protein product: CASSIAPAINMGLSSYEQYV.